This passage covers 19 T cell receptor beta chains from one sample sequenced in a study of T cell responses to AZD1222 COVID-19 vaccine. The assay was immunoSEQ multiplex PCR, and TCRdb's table has in-frame clones only and misses some. The sample has about 130,000 clones, approximately 91% seen once; the top ten hold about 1.1%. Sequenced here: peripheral blood, sampled 28 days after the second AZD1222 dose. The receptor source for this set is an adult who received the AZD1222 COVID-19 vaccine.

V is TRBV3-1 (or the pseudogene TRBV3-2) and J is TRBJ2-1; TRBD2 matches 8 bases. This CDR3 is 14 amino acids long. Germline V CDR1 and CDR2: LGHDT, YNNKEL (reference sequence). J lost 9 bases, V lost 2 bases, and 6 bases had no gene match. CDR3 DNA: TGTGCCAGCAGCCAACAGCGGGAGATATCTGAGCAGTTCTTC. This encodes CASSQQREISEQFF.

This clone was detected a few times. This chain links TRBV2 with TRBJ1-5; TRBD1 matches 8 bases. The CDR3 loop spans 15 amino acids. The germline V gene encodes CDR1 SNHLY and CDR2 FYNNEI. Trimming at V came to 2 bases and at J to 3 bases, leaving 3 bases not matched to a gene. CDR3 residues: CASSELTGDNQPQHF. The CDR3 nucleotides read TGTGCCAGCAGTGAATTGACAGGGGACAATCAGCCCCAGCATTTT. The whole variable domain, remainder taken from reference TRBV2 and TRBJ1-5, is EPEVTQTPSHQVTQMGQEVILRCVPISNHLYFYWYRQILGQKVEFLVSFYNNEISEKSEIFDDQFSVERPDGSNFTLKIRSTKLEDSAMYFCASSELTGDNQPQHFGDGTRLSIL.

CDR3 sequence: CASSLAVRSTYEQYF. CDR3 sequence (DNA): TGCGCCAGCAGCTTGGCAGTCAGGTCTACCTACGAGCAGTACTTC. This chain links TRBV5-1 with TRBJ2-7; no definite D call. V was pared by 0 bases and J by 2 bases, with 12 bases between. The CDR3 length is 15 residues. Germline loops: CDR1 SGHRS, CDR2 YFSETQ. Full variable domain (remainder filled in from reference TRBV5-1 and TRBJ2-7): KAGVTQTPRYLIKTRGQQVTLSCSPISGHRSVSWYQQTPGQGLQFLFEYFSETQRNKGNFPGRFSGRQFSNSRSEMNVSTLELGDSALYLCASSLAVRSTYEQYFGPGTRLTVT.

The V call is TRBV29-1, the J call TRBJ1-2; no clear D gene. The germline gives CDR1 SQVTM, CDR2 ANQGSEA. V was cut by 4 bases and J by 4 bases, with 13 bases left in between. CDR3 length: 13 residues. CDR3: CSVGLEGGYGYTF. The DNA of the CDR3 is TGCAGCGTTGGACTTGAGGGCGGCTATGGCTACACCTTC.

This clone was detected once. The chain links TRBV24-1 to TRBJ2-5; D ambiguous. Trimming took off 1 base at V and 7 bases at J, with 6 bases between the two ends. Germline V CDR1 and CDR2: KGHDR, SFDVKD. The CDR3 loop spans 12 amino acids. Here the CDR3 reads CATSDLVGTQYF. The CDR3 coding sequence is TGTGCCACCAGTGATTTAGTAGGGACCCAGTACTTC.

The chain joins TRBV6-1 to TRBJ1-1, with D uncertain. The germline V gene encodes CDR1 MNHNS and CDR2 SASEGT. The V gene lost 3 bases and the J gene lost 4 bases, with 12 bases spanning the gap. The CDR3 spans 14 residues. The CDR3 protein is CASSDFLSTTEAFF. The DNA of the CDR3 is TGTGCCAGCAGTGATTTCCTGAGTACCACTGAAGCTTTCTTT.

V usage is TRBV6-2 or TRBV6-3 and J usage is TRBJ2-2, with D hard to call. Germline CDR1 reads MNHEY; CDR2 reads SVGEGT. The CDR3 spans 14 residues. Trimming pared 5 bases from V and 7 bases from J, leaving 14 bases between. In DNA form, the CDR3 reads TGTGCCAGCAGTCGCGAATGGGTGCACGGGGAGCTGTTTTTT. As protein: CASSREWVHGELFF.

The chain uses TRBV6-6 and TRBJ1-3, with 7 bases matching TRBD1. Losses at the gene ends were 6 bases for V and 0 bases for J; bases not matched to a gene: 14. Per the germline V gene, CDR1 is MNHNY and CDR2 is SVGAGI (reference sequence). The CDR3 has 18 residues. CDR3 sequence reads: CASRRQGTGGFSGNTIYF. For the CDR3, the DNA is TGTGCCAGCAGGCGACAGGGAACAGGTGGCTTCTCTGGAAACACCATATATTTT.

This chain connects TRBV11-3 to TRBJ2-2, with 9 bases that match TRBD1. Trimming removed 5 bases from V and 4 bases from J; junction bases left unmatched: 5. This CDR3 is 15 amino acids long. The germline V gene encodes CDR1 SGHNT and CDR2 YENEEA. CDR3 protein: CASSPGQGITGELFF. The CDR3 DNA reads as TGTGCCAGCAGCCCAGGACAGGGGATCACCGGGGAGCTGTTTTTT. Variable domain in full (rest from reference TRBV11-3 and TRBJ2-2): EAGVVQSPRYKIIEKKQPVAFWCNPISGHNTLYWYLQNLGQGPELLIRYENEEAVDDSQLPKDRFSAERLKGVDSTLKIQPAELGDSAVYLCASSPGQGITGELFFGEGSRLTVL.

This chain uses TRBV28 with TRBJ2-3; TRBD1 agrees at 7 bases. CDR1 and CDR2 from the germline V gene are MDHEN and SYDVKM. V was clipped by 6 bases and J by 2 bases; unmatched bases: 5. The CDR3 has 14 residues. The CDR3 DNA reads TGTGCCAGCAGGCTAGGGGGCCCCACAGATACGCAGTATTTT. Amino acid sequence: CASRLGGPTDTQYF.

The chain carries TRBV9 and TRBJ2-1; D remains unclear. Germline assignment: CDR1 SGDLS and CDR2 YYNGEE. Trimming removed 0 bases at V and 6 bases at J, with 13 bases between. This CDR3 region has 15 residues. The CDR3 region is CASSVGRQSLNEQFF. DNA for the CDR3: TGTGCCAGCAGCGTAGGCCGGCAGAGTCTCAATGAGCAGTTCTTC. The whole variable domain, remainder taken from reference TRBV9 and TRBJ2-1, is DSGVTQTPKHLITATGQRVTLRCSPRSGDLSVYWYQQSLDQGLQFLIQYYNGEERAKGNILERFSAQQFPDLHSELNLSSLELGDSALYFCASSVGRQSLNEQFFGPGTRLTVL.

The V call is TRBV5-1, the J call TRBJ1-4, with unresolved D. The CDR3 consists of 15 residues. V lost 4 bases, J lost 8 bases, and 18 bases lay in between. CDR1 is SGHRS, CDR2 YFSETQ, per germline. The CDR3 here is CASSDSGYRSEKLFF. The CDR3 DNA reads as TGCGCCAGCAGCGATTCCGGGTACAGAAGCGAAAAACTGTTTTTT.

The rearrangement joins TRBV9 to TRBJ1-2, with TRBD1 identical over 8 bases. This CDR3 is built from 16 residues. V dropped 3 bases and J dropped 2; count of bases not matched to a gene: 9. Per the germline V gene, CDR1 is SGDLS and CDR2 is YYNGEE. The CDR3 coding sequence is TGTGCCAGCAGCGGAGAACTCGACAGGGGAAACTATGGCTACACCTTC. This gives the protein CASSGELDRGNYGYTF.

The chain employs TRBV5-1 and TRBJ1-4, with D uncertain. Germline CDR1 SGHRS, CDR2 YFSETQ. The CDR3 totals 14 residues. V was trimmed by 1 base and J by 2 bases, leaving 6 bases between them. The CDR3 DNA follows: TGCGCCAGCAGCTTGCTCAGTACTAATGAAAAACTGTTTTTT. Its translation: CASSLLSTNEKLFF.

This chain connects TRBV4-1 to TRBJ1-3, with unresolved D. Germline-derived CDR1 and CDR2 are MGHRA and YSYEKL. CDR3 length: 16 amino acids. V gave up 0 bases and J gave up 2 bases, with 11 bases separating them. CDR3 DNA: TGCGCCAGCAGCCAAGAGGCCGATTTGGCTGGAAACACCATATATTTT. Its protein product is CASSQEADLAGNTIYF.

This clone occurred a few times. The rearrangement uses TRBV27 and TRBJ1-1; D unresolved. Trimming shortened V by 3 bases and J by 0 bases, and 11 bases separated the two germline ends. The CDR3 totals 15 residues. Germline values: CDR1 MNHEY, CDR2 SMNVEV (reference sequence). The chain's CDR3 is CASSLREGMNTEAFF. The CDR3 DNA reads TGTGCCAGCAGTTTGAGGGAAGGTATGAACACTGAAGCTTTCTTT.

The V gene is TRBV2, the J gene TRBJ2-1; 9 bases agree with TRBD2. This CDR3 is built from 15 residues. CDR1 and CDR2 from the germline V gene are SNHLY and FYNNEI. The ends lost 8 bases at V and 0 bases at J; junction bases unmatched: 5. CDR3 sequence: CASGISGSSYNEQFF. In nucleotides, the CDR3 is TGTGCCAGCGGGATTAGCGGGAGCTCCTACAATGAGCAGTTCTTC.

This chain joins TRBV19 and TRBJ2-7; possible D gene TRBD1, 5 bases. This CDR3 has 13 residues. Germline assignment: CDR1 LNHDA and CDR2 SQIVND (reference sequence). Trimming shortened V by 1 base and J by 2 bases, and 6 bases separated the two germline ends. The DNA of the CDR3 is TGTGCCAGTAGTATAGGGGGCACCTACGAGCAGTACTTC. This gives the protein CASSIGGTYEQYF.

The rearrangement joins TRBV28 to TRBJ2-1; D gene unclear. The CDR3 contains 14 residues. V was trimmed by 2 bases and J by 4 bases, leaving 9 bases between them. Germline-derived CDR1 and CDR2 are MDHEN and SYDVKM. This chain's CDR3 is CASSLRLIYNEQFF. CDR3 bases: TGTGCCAGCAGTTTAAGACTCATATACAATGAGCAGTTCTTC.